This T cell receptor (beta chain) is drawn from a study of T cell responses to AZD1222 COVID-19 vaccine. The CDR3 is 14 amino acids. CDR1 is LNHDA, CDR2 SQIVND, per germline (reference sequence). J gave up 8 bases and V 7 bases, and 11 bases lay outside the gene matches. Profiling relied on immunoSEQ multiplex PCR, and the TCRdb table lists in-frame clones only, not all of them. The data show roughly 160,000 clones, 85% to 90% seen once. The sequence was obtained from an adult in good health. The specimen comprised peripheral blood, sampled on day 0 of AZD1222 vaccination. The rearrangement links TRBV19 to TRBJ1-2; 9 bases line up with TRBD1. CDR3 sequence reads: CASTLTGGVEGYTF. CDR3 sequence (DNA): TGTGCCAGTACCCTCACAGGGGGCGTGGAGGGCTACACCTTC.